What follows describes a single TCR beta chain. The CDR3 spans 16 residues. Germline V lookup: CDR1 MGHDK, CDR2 SYGVNS. V gave up 1 base and J gave up 6 bases, with 19 bases separating them. This specimen belongs to a study of CD8 T cells in Susac syndrome. Random hexamers served to reverse transcribe roughly 0.5 to 1 ug RNA. TCRdb independently ran MiXCR on the immunoSEQ multiplex PCR reads; one entry per CDR3 protein. The sample gives over 300,000 distinct CDR3 sequences, about 90% of which show up once; approximately 0.065% is in the top ten. The chain links TRBV25-1 to TRBJ2-7, with D possibly being TRBD2 (6 bases). The receptor was derived from a human donor with multiple sclerosis. Sequencing input: CD4+ T cells from PBMCs. For the CDR3, the DNA is TGTGCCAGCAGTGAATGGAGGGGAGGCAGGGAAGGCGAGCAGTACTTC. The encoded protein is CASSEWRGGREGEQYF.